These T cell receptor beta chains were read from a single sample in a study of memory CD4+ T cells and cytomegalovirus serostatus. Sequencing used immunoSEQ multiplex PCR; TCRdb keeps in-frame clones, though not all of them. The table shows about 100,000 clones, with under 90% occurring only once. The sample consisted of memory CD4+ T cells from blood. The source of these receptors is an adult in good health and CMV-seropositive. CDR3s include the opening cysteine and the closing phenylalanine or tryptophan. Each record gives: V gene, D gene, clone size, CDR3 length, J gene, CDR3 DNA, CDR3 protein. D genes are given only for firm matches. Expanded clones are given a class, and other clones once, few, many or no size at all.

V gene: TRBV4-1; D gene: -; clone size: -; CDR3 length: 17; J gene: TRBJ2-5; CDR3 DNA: TGCGCCAGCAGCCGGTCACAGGGACGGGGATTACAAGAGACCCAGTACTTC; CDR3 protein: CASSRSQGRGLQETQYF
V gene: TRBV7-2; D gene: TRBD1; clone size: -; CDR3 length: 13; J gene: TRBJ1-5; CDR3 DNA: TGTGCCAGCAGCCAGGGGGCGCATCAGCCCCAGCATTTT; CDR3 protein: CASSQGAHQPQHF
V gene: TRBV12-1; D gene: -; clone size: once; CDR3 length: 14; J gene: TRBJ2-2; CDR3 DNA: TGTGCCAGCGGGGCCGTACTTAACACCGGGGAGCTGTTTTTT; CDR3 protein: CASGAVLNTGELFF
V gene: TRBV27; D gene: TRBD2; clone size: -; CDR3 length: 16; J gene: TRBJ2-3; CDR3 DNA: TGTGCCAGCAGTTACGGACTAGCGGCAAGCACAGATACGCAGTATTTT; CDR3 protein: CASSYGLAASTDTQYF
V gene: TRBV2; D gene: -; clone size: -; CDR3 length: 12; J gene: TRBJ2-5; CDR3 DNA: TGTGCCAGCAGTCGGGGGAGGGAGACCCAGTACTTC; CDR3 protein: CASSRGRETQYF
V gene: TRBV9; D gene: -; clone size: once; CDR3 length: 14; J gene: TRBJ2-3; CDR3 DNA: TGTGCCAGCAGCAAACAGGGAACCACAGATACGCAGTATTTT; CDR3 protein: CASSKQGTTDTQYF
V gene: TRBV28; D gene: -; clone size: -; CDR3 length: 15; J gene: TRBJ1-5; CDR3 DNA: TGTGCCAGCAGTTCGTCCCGACCGTGGGATCAGCCCCAGCATTTT; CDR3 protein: CASSSSRPWDQPQHF
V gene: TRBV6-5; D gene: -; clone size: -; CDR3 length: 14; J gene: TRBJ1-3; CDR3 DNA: TGTGCCAGCAGTTACGGATCCTCTGGAAACACCATATATTTT; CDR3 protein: CASSYGSSGNTIYF
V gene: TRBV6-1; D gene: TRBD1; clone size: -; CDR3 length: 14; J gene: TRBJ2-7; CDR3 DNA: TGTGCCAGCAGTGAGACGACAGGGCCGCACGAGCAGTACTTC; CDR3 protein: CASSETTGPHEQYF
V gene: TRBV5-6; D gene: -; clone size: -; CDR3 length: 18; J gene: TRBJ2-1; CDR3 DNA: TGTGCCAGCAGCGGTCGACTAGCTCATGCATGGGGGGCTAATGAGCAGTTCTTC; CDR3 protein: CASSGRLAHAWGANEQFF
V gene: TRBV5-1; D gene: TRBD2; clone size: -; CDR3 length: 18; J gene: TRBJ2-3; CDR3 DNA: TGCGCCAGCAGCTTGGCAGCGGGAGGGGAGAGCCGCACAGATACGCAGTATTTT; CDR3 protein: CASSLAAGGESRTDTQYF
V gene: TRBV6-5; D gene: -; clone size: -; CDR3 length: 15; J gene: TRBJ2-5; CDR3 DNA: TGTGCCAGCAGTGCACAGGGACGGTACCAAGAGACCCAGTACTTC; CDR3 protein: CASSAQGRYQETQYF
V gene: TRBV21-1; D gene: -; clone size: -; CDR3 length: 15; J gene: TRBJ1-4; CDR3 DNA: TGTGCCAGCAACCAGCAGCGGGGCCTGCATGAAAAACTGTTTTTT; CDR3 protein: CASNQQRGLHEKLFF
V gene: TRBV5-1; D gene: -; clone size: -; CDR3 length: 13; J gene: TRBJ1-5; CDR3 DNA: TGCGCCAGCAGCTTGGGGGTTGATCAGCCCCAGCATTTT; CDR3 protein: CASSLGVDQPQHF
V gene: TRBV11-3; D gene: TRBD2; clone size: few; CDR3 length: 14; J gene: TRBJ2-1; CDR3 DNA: TGTGCCAGCAGCCGGGGGGGGTCCTCGTGGGGGCAGTTCTTC; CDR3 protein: CASSRGGSSWGQFF
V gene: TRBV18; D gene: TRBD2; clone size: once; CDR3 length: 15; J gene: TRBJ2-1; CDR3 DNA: TGTGCCAGCTCACCAATAGCGGGAAGGGAAAATGAGCAGTTCTTC; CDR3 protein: CASSPIAGRENEQFF
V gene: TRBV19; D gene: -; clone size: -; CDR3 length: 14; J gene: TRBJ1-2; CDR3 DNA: TGTGCCAGTAGTATATTGGTCAGGGTTTGGGGCTACACCTTC; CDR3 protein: CASSILVRVWGYTF
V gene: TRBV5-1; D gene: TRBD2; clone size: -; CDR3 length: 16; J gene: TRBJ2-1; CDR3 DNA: TGCGCCAGCAGCTCCGGGACTAGCGGGAGAGTAAATGAGCAGTTCTTC; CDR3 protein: CASSSGTSGRVNEQFF
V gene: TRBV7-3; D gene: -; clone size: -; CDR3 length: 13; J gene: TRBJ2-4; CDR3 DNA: TGTGCCAGCGCCCTAAAGGGGGAAAACATTCAGTACTTC; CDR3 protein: CASALKGENIQYF
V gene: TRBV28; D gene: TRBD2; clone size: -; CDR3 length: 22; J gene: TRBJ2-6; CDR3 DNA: TGTGCCAGCAGTTTGTCCAGGGTGGGGGTAGCGGGAGCCTCCGGTGGGGCCAACGTCCTGACTTTC; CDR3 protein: CASSLSRVGVAGASGGANVLTF
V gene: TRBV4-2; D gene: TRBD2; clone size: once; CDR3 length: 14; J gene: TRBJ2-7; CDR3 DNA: TGTGCCAGCAGATCAGATAGCGGGAGGGGCGAGCAGTACTTC; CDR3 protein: CASRSDSGRGEQYF
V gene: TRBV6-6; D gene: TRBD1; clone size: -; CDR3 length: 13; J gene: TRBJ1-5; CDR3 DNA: TGTGCCAGCAGACTGACAGGGGATCAGCCCCAGCATTTT; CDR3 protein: CASRLTGDQPQHF
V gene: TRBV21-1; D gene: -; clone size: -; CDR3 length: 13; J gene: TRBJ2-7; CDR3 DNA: TGTGCCAGCAGGGGACAGGGGAGCTACGAGCAGTACTTC; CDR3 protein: CASRGQGSYEQYF
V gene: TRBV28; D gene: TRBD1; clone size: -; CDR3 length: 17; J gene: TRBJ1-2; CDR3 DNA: TGTGCCAGCAGTCCTGGGGGACAGGTGGGGTCTAACTATGGCTACACCTTC; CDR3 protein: CASSPGGQVGSNYGYTF
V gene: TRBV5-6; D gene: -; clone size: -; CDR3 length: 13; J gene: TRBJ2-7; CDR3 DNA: TGTGCCAGCAGCTTGGAACAGGTCTACGAGCAGTACTTC; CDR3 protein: CASSLEQVYEQYF